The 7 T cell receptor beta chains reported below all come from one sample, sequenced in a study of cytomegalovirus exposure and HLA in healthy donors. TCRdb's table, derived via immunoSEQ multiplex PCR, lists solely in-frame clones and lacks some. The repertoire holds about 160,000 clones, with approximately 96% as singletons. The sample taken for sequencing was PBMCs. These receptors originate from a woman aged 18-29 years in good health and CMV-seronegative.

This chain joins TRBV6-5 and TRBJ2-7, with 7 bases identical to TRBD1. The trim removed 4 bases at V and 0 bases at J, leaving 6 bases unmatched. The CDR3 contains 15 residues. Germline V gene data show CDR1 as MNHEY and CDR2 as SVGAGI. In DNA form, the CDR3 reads TGTGCCAGCAGTTCTCCAGGGACAGCCTCCTACGAGCAGTACTTC. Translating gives CASSSPGTASYEQYF.

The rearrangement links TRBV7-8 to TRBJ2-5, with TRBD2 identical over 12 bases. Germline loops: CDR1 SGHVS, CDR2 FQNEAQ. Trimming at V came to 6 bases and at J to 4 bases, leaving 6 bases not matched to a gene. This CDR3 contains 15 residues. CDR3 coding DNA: TGTGCCAGCAGACGACTAGCGGGGGTGATAGAGACCCAGTACTTC. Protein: CASRRLAGVIETQYF.

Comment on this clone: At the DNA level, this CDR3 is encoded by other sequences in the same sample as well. CDR3 nucleotide sequence: TGTGCCAGCTCACCTGGACAGGGCCTTCAGCCCCAGCATTTT. This codes for CASSPGQGLQPQHF. The chain has TRBV18 and TRBJ1-5; 8 nucleotides agree with TRBD1. The CDR3 extends over 14 amino acids. Germline trimming cut 3 bases from V and 6 bases from J; bases unmatched to any gene: 4. CDR1 and CDR2 from the germline V gene are KGHSH and LQKENI.

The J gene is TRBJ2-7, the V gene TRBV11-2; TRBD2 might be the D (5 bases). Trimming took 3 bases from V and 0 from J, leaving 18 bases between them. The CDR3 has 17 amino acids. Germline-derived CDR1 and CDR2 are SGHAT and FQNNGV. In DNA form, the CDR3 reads TGTGCCAGCAGCTTCTCTGCGGGCAGATCAAACTCCTACGAGCAGTACTTC. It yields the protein CASSFSAGRSNSYEQYF.

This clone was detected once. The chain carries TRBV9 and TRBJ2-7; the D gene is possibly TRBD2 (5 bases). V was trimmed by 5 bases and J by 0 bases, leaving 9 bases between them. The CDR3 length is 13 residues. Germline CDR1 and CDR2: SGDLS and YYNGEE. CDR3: CASSSSYSYEQYF. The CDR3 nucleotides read TGTGCCAGCAGTTCTAGCTACTCCTACGAGCAGTACTTC. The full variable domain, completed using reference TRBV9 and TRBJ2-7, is DSGVTQTPKHLITATGQRVTLRCSPRSGDLSVYWYQQSLDQGLQFLIQYYNGEERAKGNILERFSAQQFPDLHSELNLSSLELGDSALYFCASSSSYSYEQYFGPGTRLTVT.

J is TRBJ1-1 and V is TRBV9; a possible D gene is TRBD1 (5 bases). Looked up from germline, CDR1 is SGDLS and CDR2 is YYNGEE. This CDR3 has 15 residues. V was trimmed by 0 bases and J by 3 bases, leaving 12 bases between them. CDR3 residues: CASSVGGEGYTEAFF. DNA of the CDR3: TGTGCCAGCAGCGTAGGTGGGGAGGGGTACACTGAAGCTTTCTTT.

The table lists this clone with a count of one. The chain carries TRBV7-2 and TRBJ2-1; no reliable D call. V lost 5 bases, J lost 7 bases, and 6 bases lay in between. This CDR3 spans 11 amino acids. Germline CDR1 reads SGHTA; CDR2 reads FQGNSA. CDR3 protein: CASSRLNEQFF. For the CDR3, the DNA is TGTGCCAGCAGCCGACTTAATGAGCAGTTCTTC. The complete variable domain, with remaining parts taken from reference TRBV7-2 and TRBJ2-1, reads GAGVSQSPSNKVTEKGKDVELRCDPISGHTALYWYRQSLGQGLEFLIYFQGNSAPDKSGLPSDRFSAERTGGSVSTLTIQRTQQEDSAVYLCASSRLNEQFFGPGTRLTVL.